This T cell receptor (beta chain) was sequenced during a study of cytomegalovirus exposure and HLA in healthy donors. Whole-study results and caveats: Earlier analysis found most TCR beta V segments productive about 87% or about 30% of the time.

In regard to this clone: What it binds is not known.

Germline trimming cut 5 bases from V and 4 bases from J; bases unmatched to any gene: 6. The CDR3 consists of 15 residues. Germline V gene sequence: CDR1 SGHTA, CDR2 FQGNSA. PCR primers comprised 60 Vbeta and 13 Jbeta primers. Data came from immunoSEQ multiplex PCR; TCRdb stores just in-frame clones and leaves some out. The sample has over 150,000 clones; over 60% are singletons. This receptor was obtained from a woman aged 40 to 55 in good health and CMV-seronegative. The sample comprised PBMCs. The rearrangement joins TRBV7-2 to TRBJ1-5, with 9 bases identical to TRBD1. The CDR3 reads CASSPQQGANQPQHF. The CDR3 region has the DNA TGTGCCAGCAGCCCTCAACAGGGGGCAAATCAGCCCCAGCATTTT.